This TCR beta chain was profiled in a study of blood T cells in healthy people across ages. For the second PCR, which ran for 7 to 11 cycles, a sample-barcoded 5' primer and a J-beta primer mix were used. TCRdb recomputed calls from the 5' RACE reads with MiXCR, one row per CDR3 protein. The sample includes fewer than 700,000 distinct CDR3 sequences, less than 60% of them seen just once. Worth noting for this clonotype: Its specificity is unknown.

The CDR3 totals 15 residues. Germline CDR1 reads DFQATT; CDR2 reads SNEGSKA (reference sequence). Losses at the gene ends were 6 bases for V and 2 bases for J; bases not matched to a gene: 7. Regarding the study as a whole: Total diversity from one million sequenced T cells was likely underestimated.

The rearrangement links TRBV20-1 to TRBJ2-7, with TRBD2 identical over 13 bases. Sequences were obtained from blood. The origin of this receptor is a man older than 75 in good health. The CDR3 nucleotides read TGCAGTGCAAAAGGGACTAGCGGGAACACCTACGAGCAGTACTTC. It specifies CSAKGTSGNTYEQYF.